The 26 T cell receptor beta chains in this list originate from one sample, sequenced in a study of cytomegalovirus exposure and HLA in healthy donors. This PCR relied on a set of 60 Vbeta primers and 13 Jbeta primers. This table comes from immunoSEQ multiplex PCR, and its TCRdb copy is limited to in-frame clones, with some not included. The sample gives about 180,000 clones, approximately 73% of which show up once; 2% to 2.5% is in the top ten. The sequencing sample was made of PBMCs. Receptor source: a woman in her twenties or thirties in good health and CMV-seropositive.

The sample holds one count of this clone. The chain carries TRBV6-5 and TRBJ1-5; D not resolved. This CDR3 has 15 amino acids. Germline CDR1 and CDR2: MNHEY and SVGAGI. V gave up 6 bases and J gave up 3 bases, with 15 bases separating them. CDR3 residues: CASSDKYSSNQPQHF. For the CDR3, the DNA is TGTGCCAGCAGCGACAAGTATTCTTCCAATCAGCCCCAGCATTTT.

The CDR3 DNA reads TGTGCCACCGCCGGACAGACCACCGGGGAGCTGTTTTTT. This codes for CATAGQTTGELFF. The rearrangement joins TRBV10-3 to TRBJ2-2, with TRBD1 as a possible D gene (6 bases). Germline CDR1 reads ENHRY; CDR2 reads SYGVKD. The CDR3 loop spans 13 amino acids. V lost 10 bases to trimming and J lost 4 bases, with 13 bases between them.

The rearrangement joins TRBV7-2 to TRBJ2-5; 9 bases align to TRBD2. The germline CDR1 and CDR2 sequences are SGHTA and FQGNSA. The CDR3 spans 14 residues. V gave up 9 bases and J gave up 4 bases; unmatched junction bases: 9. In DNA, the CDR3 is TGTGCCAGTACGGCGGCGGGGGGGATAGAGACCCAGTACTTC. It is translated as CASTAAGGIETQYF.

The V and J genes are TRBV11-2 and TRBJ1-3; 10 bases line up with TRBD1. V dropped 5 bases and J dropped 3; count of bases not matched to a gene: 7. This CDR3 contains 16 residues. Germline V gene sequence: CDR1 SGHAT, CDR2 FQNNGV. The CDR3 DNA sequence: TGTGCCAGCAGCGCAGTGACAGGGGGCGTTGGAAACACCATATATTTT. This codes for CASSAVTGGVGNTIYF.

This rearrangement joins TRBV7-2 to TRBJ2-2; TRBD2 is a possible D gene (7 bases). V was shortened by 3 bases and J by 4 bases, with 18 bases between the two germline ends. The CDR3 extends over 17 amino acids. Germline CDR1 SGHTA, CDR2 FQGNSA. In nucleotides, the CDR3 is TGTGCCAGCAGCTTCACAGAGGGGGGGCGATTCACCGGGGAGCTGTTTTTT. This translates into CASSFTEGGRFTGELFF.

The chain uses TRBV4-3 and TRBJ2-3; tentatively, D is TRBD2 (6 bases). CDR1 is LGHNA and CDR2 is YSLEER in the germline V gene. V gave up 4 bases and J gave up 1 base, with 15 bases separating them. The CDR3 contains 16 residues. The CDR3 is CASSRGAGSRTDTQYF. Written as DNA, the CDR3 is TGCGCCAGCAGCCGGGGTGCGGGATCTCGCACAGATACGCAGTATTTT.

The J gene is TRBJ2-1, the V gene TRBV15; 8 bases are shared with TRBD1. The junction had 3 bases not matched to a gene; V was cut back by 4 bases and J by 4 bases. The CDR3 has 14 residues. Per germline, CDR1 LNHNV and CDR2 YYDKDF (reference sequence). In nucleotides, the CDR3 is TGTGCCACCAGCATTGGGACAGGTTACAATGAGCAGTTCTTC. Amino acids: CATSIGTGYNEQFF. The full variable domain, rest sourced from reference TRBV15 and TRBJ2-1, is DAMVIQNPRYQVTQFGKPVTLSCSQTLNHNVMYWYQQKSSQAPKLLFHYYDKDFNNEADTPDNFQSRRPNTSFCFLDIRSPGLGDTAMYLCATSIGTGYNEQFFGPGTRLTVL.

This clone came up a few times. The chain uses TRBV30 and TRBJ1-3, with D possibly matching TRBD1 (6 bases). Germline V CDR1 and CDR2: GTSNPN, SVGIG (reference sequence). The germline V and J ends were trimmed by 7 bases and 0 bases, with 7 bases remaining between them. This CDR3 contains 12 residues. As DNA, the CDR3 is TGTGCCTTACAGGGCTCTGGAAACACCATATATTTT. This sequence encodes CALQGSGNTIYF.

The CDR3 region is CASSQDGLTGPWEQYF. As DNA, the CDR3 is TGCGCCAGCAGCCAAGACGGCTTGACAGGCCCGTGGGAGCAGTACTTC. This chain connects TRBV4-1 to TRBJ2-7; D might be TRBD1 (6 bases). Germline-derived CDR1 and CDR2 are MGHRA and YSYEKL. V was cut by 0 bases and J by 7 bases, with 19 bases left in between. This CDR3 is built from 16 residues.

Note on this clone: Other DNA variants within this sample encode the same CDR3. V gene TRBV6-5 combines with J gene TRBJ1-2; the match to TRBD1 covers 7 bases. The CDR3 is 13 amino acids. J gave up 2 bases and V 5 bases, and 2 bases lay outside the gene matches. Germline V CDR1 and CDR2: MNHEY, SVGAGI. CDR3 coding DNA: TGTGCCAGCAGTAGGGGGCCGAACTATGGCTACACCTTC. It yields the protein CASSRGPNYGYTF.

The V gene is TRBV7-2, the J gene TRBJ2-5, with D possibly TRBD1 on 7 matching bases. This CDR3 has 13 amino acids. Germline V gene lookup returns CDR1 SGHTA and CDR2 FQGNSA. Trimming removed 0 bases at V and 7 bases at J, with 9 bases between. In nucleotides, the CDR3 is TGTGCCAGCAGCTTAGCGCAGGGGGGGACCCAGTACTTC. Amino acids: CASSLAQGGTQYF. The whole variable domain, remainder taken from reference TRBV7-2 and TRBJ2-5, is GAGVSQSPSNKVTEKGKDVELRCDPISGHTALYWYRQSLGQGLEFLIYFQGNSAPDKSGLPSDRFSAERTGGSVSTLTIQRTQQEDSAVYLCASSLAQGGTQYFGPGTRLLVL.

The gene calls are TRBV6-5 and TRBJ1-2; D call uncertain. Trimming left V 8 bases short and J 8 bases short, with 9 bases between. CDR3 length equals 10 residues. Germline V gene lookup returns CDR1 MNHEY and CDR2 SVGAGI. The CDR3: CASWRRGYTF. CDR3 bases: TGTGCCAGCTGGCGGCGCGGCTACACCTTC.

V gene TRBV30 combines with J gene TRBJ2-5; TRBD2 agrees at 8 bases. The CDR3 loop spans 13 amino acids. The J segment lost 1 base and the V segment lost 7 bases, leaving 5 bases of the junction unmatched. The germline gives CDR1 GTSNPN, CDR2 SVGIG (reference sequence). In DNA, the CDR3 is TGTGCCTCAGGACTAGCCTTCCAAGAGACCCAGTACTTC. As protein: CASGLAFQETQYF.

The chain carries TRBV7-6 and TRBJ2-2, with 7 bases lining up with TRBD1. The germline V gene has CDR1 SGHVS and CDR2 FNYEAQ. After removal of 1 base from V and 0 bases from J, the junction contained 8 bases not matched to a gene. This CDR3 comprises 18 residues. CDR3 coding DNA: TGTGCCAGCAGCTTAGTGACAGGGTCGTTCGCGAACACCGGGGAGCTGTTTTTT. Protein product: CASSLVTGSFANTGELFF. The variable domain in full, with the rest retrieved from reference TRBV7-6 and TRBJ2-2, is GAGVSQSPRYKVTKRGQDVALRCDPISGHVSLYWYRQALGQGPEFLTYFNYEAQQDKSGLPNDRFSAERPEGSISTLTIQRTEQRDSAMYRCASSLVTGSFANTGELFFGEGSRLTVL.

The DNA of the CDR3 is TGTGCCAGCAGTGAGTCGGCTAGCGAAGCAGATACGCAGTATTTT. The encoded protein is CASSESASEADTQYF. The chain carries TRBV6-4 and TRBJ2-3; D is possibly TRBD2 (6 bases). CDR1 is MRHNA, CDR2 SNTAGT, per germline. There are 15 residues in the CDR3. V shed 3 bases and J shed 4 bases, with 14 bases lying between them.

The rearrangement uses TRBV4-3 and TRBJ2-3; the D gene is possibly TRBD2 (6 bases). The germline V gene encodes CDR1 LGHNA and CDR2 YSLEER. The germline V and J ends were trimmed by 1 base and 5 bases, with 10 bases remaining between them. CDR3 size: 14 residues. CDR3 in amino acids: CASSQATGEDTQYF. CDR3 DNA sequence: TGCGCCAGCAGCCAAGCTACGGGGGAAGATACGCAGTATTTT.

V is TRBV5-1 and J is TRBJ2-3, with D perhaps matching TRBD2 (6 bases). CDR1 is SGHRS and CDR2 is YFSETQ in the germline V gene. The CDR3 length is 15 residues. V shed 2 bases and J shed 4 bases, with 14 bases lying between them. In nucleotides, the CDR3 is TGCGCCAGCAGCTTTAGAGGGCCGGGGGCAGATACGCAGTATTTT. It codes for CASSFRGPGADTQYF.

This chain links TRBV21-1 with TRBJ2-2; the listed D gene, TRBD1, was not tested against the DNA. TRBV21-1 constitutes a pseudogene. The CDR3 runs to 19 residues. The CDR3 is CASSKVTAQGAQVTGELFF. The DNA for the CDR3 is TGTGCCAGCAGCAAAGTCACCGCGCAGGGGGCGCAAGTAACCGGGGAGCTGTTTTTT.

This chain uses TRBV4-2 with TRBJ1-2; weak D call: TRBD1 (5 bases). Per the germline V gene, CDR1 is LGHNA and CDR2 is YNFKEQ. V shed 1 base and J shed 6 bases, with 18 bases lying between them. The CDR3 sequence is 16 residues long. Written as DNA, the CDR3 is TGTGCCAGCAGCCAAGCCGGTCGTGGAGGGACGAATGGCTACACCTTC. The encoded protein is CASSQAGRGGTNGYTF.

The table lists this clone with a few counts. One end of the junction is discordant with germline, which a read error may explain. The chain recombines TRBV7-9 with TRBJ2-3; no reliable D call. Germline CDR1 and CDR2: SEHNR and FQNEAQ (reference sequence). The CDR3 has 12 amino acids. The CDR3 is CSSSSGQDTQYF. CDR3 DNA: TGTTCCAGCAGTAGTGGGCAAGATACGCAGTATTTT.

Here the CDR3 reads CASSPLILRDSAYEQYF. The DNA for the CDR3 is TGTGCCAGCAGCCCTCTAATTCTTCGGGACAGCGCCTACGAGCAGTACTTC. The chain has TRBV2 and TRBJ2-7; TRBD1 matches 7 bases. Germline-derived CDR1 and CDR2 are SNHLY and FYNNEI. The CDR3 has 17 residues. The V segment lost 6 bases and the J segment 2 bases; nucleotides outside the gene matches: 16.

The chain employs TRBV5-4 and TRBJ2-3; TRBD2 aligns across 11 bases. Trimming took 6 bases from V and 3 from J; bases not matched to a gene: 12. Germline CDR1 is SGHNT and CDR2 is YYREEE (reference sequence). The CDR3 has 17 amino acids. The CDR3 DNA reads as TGTGCCAGCAACGGCCCGGGACTAGCGGTAACAACAGATACGCAGTATTTT. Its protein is CASNGPGLAVTTDTQYF.

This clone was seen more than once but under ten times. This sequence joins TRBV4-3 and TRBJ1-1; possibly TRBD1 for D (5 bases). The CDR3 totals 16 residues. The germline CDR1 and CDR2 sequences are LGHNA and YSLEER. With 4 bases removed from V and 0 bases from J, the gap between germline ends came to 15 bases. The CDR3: CASSPTGGAMNTEAFF. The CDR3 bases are TGCGCCAGCAGCCCCACGGGTGGGGCGATGAACACTGAAGCTTTCTTT.

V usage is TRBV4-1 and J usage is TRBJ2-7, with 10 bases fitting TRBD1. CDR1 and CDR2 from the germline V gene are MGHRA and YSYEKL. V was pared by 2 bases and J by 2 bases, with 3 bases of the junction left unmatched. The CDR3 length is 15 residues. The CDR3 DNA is TGCGCCAGCAGCCAAATCGGGACAGGGGCCTACGAGCAGTACTTC. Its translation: CASSQIGTGAYEQYF.

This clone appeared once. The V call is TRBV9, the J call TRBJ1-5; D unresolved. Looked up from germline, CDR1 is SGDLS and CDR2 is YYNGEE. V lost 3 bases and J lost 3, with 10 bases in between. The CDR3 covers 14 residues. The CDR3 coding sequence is TGTGCCAGCAGCGCGGCAGGAAACAATCAGCCCCAGCATTTT. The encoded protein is CASSAAGNNQPQHF.

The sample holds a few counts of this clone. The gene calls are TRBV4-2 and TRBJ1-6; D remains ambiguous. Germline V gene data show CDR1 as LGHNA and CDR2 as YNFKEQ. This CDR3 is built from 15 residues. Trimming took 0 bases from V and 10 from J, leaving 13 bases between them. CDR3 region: CASSQEAPGGSPLHF. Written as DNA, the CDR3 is TGTGCCAGCAGCCAAGAGGCTCCTGGCGGATCACCCCTCCACTTT.